The entry that follows covers one T cell receptor beta chain sequence. Participant age was roughly 18 to 100 years, and participants resided in roughly 25 US areas. The record originates from a study of blood T cell repertoires in COVID-19. As for the study in general: Acute-phase and convalescent COVID-19 samples originated in the United States, Italy and Spain.

CDR3 length equals 14 residues. V was clipped by 1 base and J by 5 bases; unmatched bases: 3. The V gene's germline CDR1 is SGHDT and CDR2 YYEEEE. Here immunoSEQ multiplex PCR was the method, and the copy in TCRdb shows in-frame clones only, minus some. The sample shows 350,000 to 400,000 clones, 85% to 90% of them seen only once. Input material: PBMCs or T cells enriched from blood (not recorded which). The chain is built from TRBV5-6 and TRBJ1-2; 9 nucleotides align to TRBD1. The clonotype was recovered from a man younger than 30 who had recovered from COVID-19. Here the CDR3 reads CASSLSGTGYGYTF. The CDR3 DNA reads TGTGCCAGCAGCTTGTCCGGGACAGGGTATGGCTACACCTTC. The whole variable domain, filled in from reference TRBV5-6 and TRBJ1-2, reads DAGVTQSPTHLIKTRGQQVTLRCSPKSGHDTVSWYQQALGQGPQFIFQYYEEEERQRGNFPDRFSGHQFPNYSSELNVNALLLGDSALYLCASSLSGTGYGYTFGSGTRLTVV.